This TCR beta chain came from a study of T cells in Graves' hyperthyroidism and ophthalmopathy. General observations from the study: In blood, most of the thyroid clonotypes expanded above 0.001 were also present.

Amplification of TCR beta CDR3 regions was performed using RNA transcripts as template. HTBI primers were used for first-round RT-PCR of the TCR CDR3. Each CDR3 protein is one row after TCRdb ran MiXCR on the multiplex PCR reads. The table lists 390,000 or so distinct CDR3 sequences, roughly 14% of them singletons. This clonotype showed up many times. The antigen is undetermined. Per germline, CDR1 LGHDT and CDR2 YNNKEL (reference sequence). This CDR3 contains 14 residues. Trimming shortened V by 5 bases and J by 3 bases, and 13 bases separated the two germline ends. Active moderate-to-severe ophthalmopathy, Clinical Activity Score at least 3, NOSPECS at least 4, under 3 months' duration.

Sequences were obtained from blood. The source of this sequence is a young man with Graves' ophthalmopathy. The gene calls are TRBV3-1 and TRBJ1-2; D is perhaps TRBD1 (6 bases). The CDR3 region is CASSIQGSDYGYTF. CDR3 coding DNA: TGTGCCAGCAGCATACAGGGTTCGGACTATGGCTACACCTTC.